The clone carrying this T cell receptor (beta chain) was counted a few times. What it binds is unknown. The data stem from a study of cytomegalovirus exposure and HLA in healthy donors. Study results and caveats: The authors enumerated over 150 TCR beta chains as linked to cytomegalovirus.

The PCR employed 60 Vbeta primers together with 13 Jbeta primers. Authors' analysis steps: About 80 million unique TCR beta chains, 10 million to 13 million of them shared, were counted by a later analysis. The data were produced by immunoSEQ multiplex PCR, yet TCRdb's version contains in-frame clones alone and is incomplete. V, J and clone size derive from that table, while D and trimming were established from the DNA sequence. In the table there are about 74,000 clones, 60% to 75% of which are singletons. Per the germline V gene, CDR1 is MNHNY and CDR2 is SVGAGI (reference sequence). V was cut by 2 bases and J by 6 bases, with 11 bases left in between. This CDR3 region has 13 residues.

V and J are TRBV6-6 and TRBJ2-7, with D possibly matching TRBD1 (5 bases). The sequenced sample consisted of PBMCs. The receptor was derived from a middle-aged woman in good health and CMV-seropositive. The CDR3 is CASSYGADAEQYF. The DNA of the CDR3 is TGTGCCAGCAGTTACGGGGCGGACGCCGAGCAGTACTTC.